One and the same sample provided the 21 T cell receptor beta chains below, sequenced in a study of response to subunit inactivated influenza vaccine. From the RT-PCR reads, TCRdb called clonotypes with MiXCR, one entry per CDR3 protein. The data contain almost 250,000 distinct CDR3 sequences, roughly an eighth of them seen just once; the ten biggest clones take up 7.8%. Source: non-naive T cells sorted from PBMCs, taken 14 days before vaccination. These receptors all come from a man aged 50 to 59 who received an inactivated influenza vaccine.

The chain links TRBV20-1 to TRBJ2-7, with 8 bases matching TRBD1. CDR1 is DFQATT, CDR2 SNEGSKA, per germline (reference sequence). The CDR3 spans 13 residues. The V gene end was trimmed by 8 bases and the J gene end by 7 bases; junction bases not matched to a gene: 13. This CDR3 is CSIRAGGAWEQYF. In nucleotides, the CDR3 is TGCAGTATACGGGCAGGGGGCGCATGGGAGCAGTACTTC.

This clonotype was counted between two and nine times. DNA for the CDR3: TGTGCCACCAGTGCCTATTGGGGGGGCACAGATACGCAGTATTTT. It is translated as CATSAYWGGTDTQYF. The gene calls are TRBV24-1 and TRBJ2-3; D might be TRBD2 (6 bases). CDR1 and CDR2 (germline): KGHDR, SFDVKD. Trimming left V 5 bases short and J 1 base short, with 12 bases between. CDR3 length: 15 amino acids.

The chain joins TRBV5-1 to TRBJ2-2, with a possible D match to TRBD2 (7 bases). V was clipped by 4 bases and J by 1 base, with 14 bases between them. Germline V CDR1 and CDR2: SGHRS, YFSETQ. The CDR3 totals 16 residues. In DNA, the CDR3 is TGCGCCAGCAGCAGCCGGAGGGGGGGGAACACCGGGGAGCTGTTTTTT. This translates into CASSSRRGGNTGELFF.

This clonotype was detected ten times or more. The V and J genes are TRBV29-1 and TRBJ2-3, with a weak D call TRBD1 (5 bases). This CDR3 has 13 amino acids. Germline CDR1 reads SQVTM; CDR2 reads ANQGSEA. Trimming cost V 3 bases and J 2 bases, with 9 bases left between them. CDR3 nucleotide sequence: TGCAGCGTTGATGCAGGGTTCACAGATACGCAGTATTTT. This codes for CSVDAGFTDTQYF.

In this sample, this clonotype turned up a few times. The chain carries TRBV14 and TRBJ1-4, with D perhaps TRBD1 (6 bases). Trimming took off 3 bases at V and 7 bases at J, with 18 bases between the two ends. This CDR3 spans 16 amino acids. In germline, CDR1 is SGHDN, CDR2 FVKESK. This chain's CDR3 is CASSHGTPSRREKLFF. CDR3 sequence (DNA): TGTGCCAGCAGCCACGGGACACCCTCGCGGCGTGAAAAACTGTTTTTT.

This clonotype appeared a few times. The genes are TRBV3-1 and TRBJ2-2; 15 nucleotides match TRBD2. Germline CDR1 LGHDT, CDR2 YNNKEL (reference sequence). Trimming removed 0 bases from V and 5 bases from J; junction bases left unmatched: 4. This CDR3 spans 18 amino acids. As DNA, the CDR3 is TGTGCCAGCAGCCAAGAGGGACTAGCGGGAGGTGGGACCGGGGAGCTGTTTTTT. This gives the protein CASSQEGLAGGGTGELFF.

This clonotype was observed at least ten times. The chain uses TRBV20-1 and TRBJ2-1; 9 nucleotides match TRBD2. V was clipped by 3 bases and J by 7 bases; unmatched bases: 7. This CDR3 is built from 14 residues. The V gene's germline CDR1 is DFQATT and CDR2 SNEGSKA (reference sequence). CDR3 in amino acids: CSARGGRAGNEQFF. In DNA form, the CDR3 reads TGCAGTGCTAGGGGCGGGAGGGCCGGGAATGAGCAGTTCTTC.

The table lists this clonotype with many counts. The chain carries TRBV7-2 and TRBJ2-1; D is ambiguous. Looked up from germline, CDR1 is SGHTA and CDR2 is FQGNSA. V was trimmed by 2 bases and J by 7 bases, leaving 12 bases between them. The CDR3 is made up of 14 amino acids. CDR3 in DNA: TGTGCCAGCAGCTTATTTACCGGACCTAATGAGCAGTTCTTC. Its translation is CASSLFTGPNEQFF.

This clonotype was counted only a few times. V is TRBV6-2 or TRBV6-3 and J is TRBJ2-5; D unresolved. CDR3 length: 13 amino acids. V lost 0 bases and J lost 7, with 9 bases in between. Germline V gene lookup returns CDR1 MNHEY and CDR2 SVGEGT. In DNA, the CDR3 is TGTGCCAGCAGTTACTCGTTATCGGGGACCCAGTACTTC. Its protein product is CASSYSLSGTQYF.

This rearrangement joins TRBV7-9 to TRBJ2-7, with D unresolved. The CDR3 has 15 residues. Trimming removed 5 bases from V and 2 bases from J, with 16 bases in between. CDR1 and CDR2 from the germline V gene are SEHNR and FQNEAQ (reference sequence). CDR3 nucleotide sequence: TGTGCCAGCAGCGAAGGGCCAGCTCCACCCTACGAGCAGTACTTC. Translating it yields CASSEGPAPPYEQYF.

The chain employs TRBV3-1 and TRBJ2-7, with 9 positions matching TRBD1. The CDR3 extends over 14 amino acids. The J segment lost 1 base and the V segment lost 4 bases, leaving 2 bases of the junction unmatched. Germline CDR1 is LGHDT and CDR2 is YNNKEL (reference sequence). DNA of the CDR3: TGTGCCAGCAGCCCGGACAGGGGTTCCTACGAGCAGTACTTC. This encodes CASSPDRGSYEQYF.

The chain employs TRBV6-1 and TRBJ1-3; D is possibly TRBD1 (6 bases). This CDR3 has 14 residues. Germline CDR1 MNHNS, CDR2 SASEGT. Trimming left V 6 bases short and J 3 bases short, with 12 bases between. The CDR3 DNA follows: TGTGCCAGCAGGCGGGGGGCTGGTGGAAACACCATATATTTT. Its protein product is CASRRGAGGNTIYF.

The chain uses TRBV28 and TRBJ2-7; a weak D match, TRBD2 (7 bases). The V gene lost 9 bases and the J gene lost 2 bases, with 14 bases spanning the gap. This CDR3 region has 13 residues. From germline, CDR1 is MDHEN and CDR2 SYDVKM. The CDR3 region has the DNA TGTGCCAGTGCGAGGGGGGGAACCTACGAGCAGTACTTC. It is translated as CASARGGTYEQYF.

This clonotype came up many times. V gene TRBV7-9 combines with J gene TRBJ1-1; D remains unclear. Trimming took 5 bases from V and 0 from J, leaving 10 bases between them. In germline, CDR1 is SEHNR, CDR2 FQNEAQ (reference sequence). This CDR3 contains 14 residues. The CDR3 DNA is TGTGCCAGCAGCGAGGGAGTTATGAACACTGAAGCTTTCTTT. Translated, it gives CASSEGVMNTEAFF.

The chain joins TRBV15 to TRBJ2-7; D not resolved. Germline loops: CDR1 LNHNV, CDR2 YYDKDF (reference sequence). The length of the CDR3 is 15 residues. Trimming shortened V by 0 bases and J by 0 bases, and 9 bases separated the two germline ends. As DNA, the CDR3 is TGTGCCACCAGCAGAGATTGGGTCAGCTCCTACGAGCAGTACTTC. This sequence encodes CATSRDWVSSYEQYF.

The chain has TRBV6-2 or TRBV6-3 and TRBJ1-5, with 7 positions matching TRBD1. Looked up from germline, CDR1 is MNHEY and CDR2 is SVGEGT. The CDR3 extends over 19 amino acids. V dropped 2 bases and J dropped 6; count of bases not matched to a gene: 19. Here the CDR3 DNA reads TGTGCCAGCAGTTACGGGGACAGTACTGACCGGCGCCTCTCTCAGCCCCAGCATTTT. It yields the protein CASSYGDSTDRRLSQPQHF.

Comment on this clonotype: One end of the junction varies from germline; a read error may be responsible. The chain combines TRBV2 with TRBJ1-5, with no clear D. The CDR3 contains 13 residues. Per germline, CDR1 SNHLY and CDR2 FYNNEI. CDR3 DNA: TGTGCCAGCAGTGTTGAGGTCAATCAGCCCCATCATTTT. Translated, it gives CASSVEVNQPHHF.

In its sample, this clonotype was seen a few times. The V call is TRBV20-1, the J call TRBJ2-5; no clear D gene. The length of the CDR3 is 13 residues. The V end was cut by 0 bases, the J end by 7 bases, with 12 bases between. Germline CDR1 is DFQATT and CDR2 is SNEGSKA (reference sequence). The CDR3 nucleotides are TGCAGTGCTAGAGATCTTTACCTAGGGACCCAGTACTTC. It specifies CSARDLYLGTQYF.

This clonotype has only a few counts. The chain links TRBV7-9 to TRBJ1-2; D not resolved. V lost 1 base, J lost 5 bases, and 14 bases lay in between. Germline V lookup: CDR1 SEHNR, CDR2 FQNEAQ (reference sequence). This CDR3 is built from 15 residues. The CDR3 DNA reads as TGTGCCAGCAGCTTAGAACGTCCAACTCTTTATGGCTACACCTTC. It yields the protein CASSLERPTLYGYTF.

This clonotype was found a few times. The chain has TRBV27 and TRBJ1-1, with TRBD1 as a possible D gene (5 bases). CDR3 length equals 17 residues. Germline V gene sequence: CDR1 MNHEY, CDR2 SMNVEV (reference sequence). The V end lost 0 bases, the J end lost 1 base, and 15 bases lay between the germline ends. CDR3 in DNA: TGTGCCAGCAGTTTATCCATATGGGGCAGAAGGAACACTGAAGCTTTCTTT. Its protein product is CASSLSIWGRRNTEAFF.

The chain links TRBV28 to TRBJ2-5; D tentatively fits TRBD1 or TRBD2 (5 bases each). V dropped 5 bases and J dropped 5 bases, with 21 bases sitting between them. In germline, CDR1 is MDHEN, CDR2 SYDVKM. The CDR3 covers 16 residues. The CDR3 DNA reads TGTGCCAGCAGTCCCGTCTCTTTTCGGGGCGGGGAGACCCAGTACTTC. Translated: CASSPVSFRGGETQYF.